The 10 T cell receptor beta chains listed next were all sequenced from one sample in a study of response to subunit inactivated influenza vaccine. TCRdb processed the RT-PCR reads anew with MiXCR; each CDR3 protein has one entry. The sample yields more than 550,000 distinct CDR3 sequences, 12% seen once. The sequencing used PBMCs from blood, collected on the day of vaccination. The receptors stem from a man aged 45-65 years who received an inactivated influenza vaccine.

The chain has TRBV12-3 or TRBV12-4 and TRBJ2-7; perhaps TRBD2 as D (5 bases). The CDR3 sequence is 14 residues long. V was clipped by 5 bases and J by 2 bases, with 13 bases between them. CDR3 sequence reads: CASSLRGHAYEQYF. In nucleotides, the CDR3 is TGTGCCAGCAGTCTCCGGGGTCACGCCTACGAGCAGTACTTC.

The chain is built from TRBV3-1 and TRBJ2-6; D is ambiguous. Germline V gene sequence: CDR1 LGHDT, CDR2 YNNKEL (reference sequence). Trimming took off 3 bases at V and 0 bases at J, with 3 bases between the two ends. This CDR3 is 14 amino acids long. The CDR3 protein is CASSQYSGANVLTF. As DNA, the CDR3 is TGTGCCAGCAGCCAGTACTCTGGGGCCAACGTCCTGACTTTC. Using reference TRBV3-1 and TRBJ2-6 for the parts outside the CDR3, the full variable domain is DTAVSQTPKYLVTQMGNDKSIKCEQNLGHDTMYWYKQDSKKFLKIMFSYNNKELIINETVPNRFSPKSPDKAHLNLHINSLELGDSAVYFCASSQYSGANVLTFGAGSRLTVL.

This clonotype was seen ten or more times. The chain combines TRBV10-3 with TRBJ2-7; 8 bases match TRBD1. J was trimmed by 2 bases and V by 7 bases; bases with no gene match: 7. Germline V lookup: CDR1 ENHRY, CDR2 SYGVKD. CDR3 length: 14 residues. In DNA, the CDR3 is TGTGCCATCAAAAAGGAACAGGGGGCCTACGAGCAGTACTTC. Its translation is CAIKKEQGAYEQYF.

This clonotype was seen ten or more times. This chain links TRBV7-2 with TRBJ2-1; 7 bases align to TRBD2. V trimming: 1 base; J trimming: 0 bases; junction bases outside the gene matches: 3. This CDR3 region has 16 residues. Germline CDR1 is SGHTA and CDR2 is FQGNSA. In nucleotides, the CDR3 is TGTGCCAGCAGCTTAGTAGGACTAGACTCCTACAATGAGCAGTTCTTC. Translation gives CASSLVGLDSYNEQFF.

V and J are TRBV30 and TRBJ1-2; D uncertain. This CDR3 region has 13 residues. Germline V gene data show CDR1 as GTSNPN and CDR2 as SVGIG (reference sequence). Trimming took off 3 bases at V and 6 bases at J, with 14 bases between the two ends. This CDR3 reads CAWRTKGLDGYTF. CDR3 DNA: TGTGCCTGGAGGACCAAAGGGTTGGATGGCTACACCTTC.

The table lists this clonotype with a few counts. This chain joins TRBV20-1 and TRBJ2-5; 7 nucleotides align to TRBD1. From germline, CDR1 is DFQATT and CDR2 SNEGSKA (reference sequence). The CDR3 consists of 12 residues. The V and J ends lost 0 bases and 5 bases, in that order; junction bases with no gene match: 0. The CDR3 loop reads CSAREQGETQYF. The CDR3 DNA sequence: TGCAGTGCTAGAGAACAGGGGGAGACCCAGTACTTC.

This chain joins TRBV4-2 and TRBJ2-7; TRBD1 is a possible D gene (5 bases). Between the trimmed V and J ends, which lost 2 bases and 2 bases, there was a span of 10 bases. The CDR3 contains 14 residues. CDR1 is LGHNA, CDR2 YNFKEQ, per germline. The CDR3 bases are TGTGCCAGCAGCCAACTCGGACACACCTACGAGCAGTACTTC. Translation gives CASSQLGHTYEQYF.

The CDR3 sequence is CASSLKGTGFSSRYEQYF. The DNA for the CDR3 is TGTGCCAGCAGCTTGAAGGGGACAGGTTTTAGTTCGCGCTACGAGCAGTACTTC. The chain recombines TRBV11-1 with TRBJ2-7; 8 bases line up with TRBD1. The CDR3 covers 18 residues. The V segment lost 3 bases and the J segment 3 bases; nucleotides outside the gene matches: 16. Germline V gene lookup returns CDR1 SGHAT and CDR2 FQDESV (reference sequence).

There are a few counts of this clonotype. The V gene is TRBV7-2, the J gene TRBJ2-1; D remains ambiguous. Germline CDR1 SGHTA, CDR2 FQGNSA. The CDR3 extends over 13 amino acids. V lost 2 bases to trimming and J lost 4 bases, with 6 bases between them. The CDR3 spells CASSLTIYNEQFF. CDR3 in DNA: TGTGCCAGCAGCTTAACTATATACAATGAGCAGTTCTTC.

This clonotype was seen a few times. DNA of the CDR3: TGTGCCAGCAGCTTATCCGGGACAGGGTTTGGAGATACGCAGTATTTT. The encoded protein is CASSLSGTGFGDTQYF. The rearrangement uses TRBV7-8 and TRBJ2-3, with 9 bases matching TRBD1. The CDR3 runs 16 residues. V shed 2 bases, J shed 5 bases, and the junction held 8 bases outside the gene matches. The germline CDR1 and CDR2 sequences are SGHVS and FQNEAQ.